Listed below are T cell receptor beta chains from one sample, sequenced in a study of cytomegalovirus exposure and HLA in healthy donors. Assay used: immunoSEQ multiplex PCR; TCRdb lists only in-frame clones, some missing. The table shows some 150,000 clones, with approximately 86% occurring only once. Sequenced sample: PBMCs. Receptor source: a man aged 18 to 29 in good health and CMV-seropositive. Both conserved end residues are part of each CDR3. The D gene is left open where the match is weak. A row's size may be missing; if present it is once, few, many or a size class.

>TRBJ1-4|-|TRBV7-8|-
TGTGCCAGCAGCTTAGCGGGGGGGCAAATGACTAATGAAAAACTGTTTTTT
CASSLAGGQMTNEKLFF
>TRBJ2-1|TRBD2|TRBV7-3|few
TGTGCCAGCAGCTTAAGTCGGACTAGCGGTAACAATGAGCAGTTCTTC
CASSLSRTSGNNEQFF
>TRBJ1-2|-|TRBV5-4|-
TGTGCCAGCAGCTCACAGGGTGGGGGAGGCTACACCTTC
CASSSQGGGGYTF
>TRBJ2-1|TRBD1|TRBV10-3|-
TGTGCCATCAGACCGGTCCCGGGACAGGGGGCGAATGAGCAGTTCTTC
CAIRPVPGQGANEQFF
>TRBJ2-7|-|TRBV2|few
TGTGCCAGCAGTGAGGCCGGTGGGCCTACCTGGCCCTACGAGCAGTACTTC
CASSEAGGPTWPYEQYF
>TRBJ2-7|TRBD1|TRBV7-8|-
TGTGCCAGCAGCGTCCCGGGACAGTCTTACGAGCAGTACTTC
CASSVPGQSYEQYF
>TRBJ2-1|TRBD2|TRBV6-5|-
TGTGCCAGCAGTCATCTAGCGGGGGGGCAGAATGAGCAGTTCTTC
CASSHLAGGQNEQFF
>TRBJ2-1|TRBD2|TRBV7-2|once
TGTGCCAGCAGGTCTCCGGGACTAGCGGGAGATGGGGGAAATGGGCAGTTCTTC
CASRSPGLAGDGGNGQFF
>TRBJ1-3|-|TRBV4-3|-
TGCGCCAGCAGCCAAGACTCCATCGGCTCTGGAAACACCATATATTTT
CASSQDSIGSGNTIYF
>TRBJ1-1|-|TRBV7-9|-
TGTGCCAGCAGCTTAAGTCGGGCAGGGGAAAACACTGAAGCTTTCTTT
CASSLSRAGENTEAFF
>TRBJ1-4|TRBD1|TRBV9|-
TGTGCCAGCAGCGCCCGGACAGGGGGGGGTGAAAAACTGTTTTTT
CASSARTGGGEKLFF
>TRBJ1-4|-|TRBV9|-
TGTGCCAGCAGCGTTGGGGAGGGTTTAGTTGAAAAACTGTTTTTT
CASSVGEGLVEKLFF
>TRBJ1-2|TRBD1|TRBV29-1|-
TGCAGCGTTGAAAGAGGTCGACAGGGATCACCTAACTATGGCTACACCTTC
CSVERGRQGSPNYGYTF
>TRBJ1-5|TRBD1|TRBV9|-
TGTGCCAGCAGCCCAGACAGGGTAAATCAGCCCCAGCATTTT
CASSPDRVNQPQHF
>TRBJ2-1|-|TRBV30|-
TGTGCCTGGAGTGGCCCAGCGCAGCAGTTCTTC
CAWSGPAQQFF
>TRBJ2-7|TRBD2|TRBV7-9|-
TGTGCCAGCAGCTTAAACCTAGCGGGAGAGGAGCAGTACTTC
CASSLNLAGEEQYF
>TRBJ1-4|-|TRBV27|-
TGTGCCAGCAGTTCCCGACCTATGGGGAGTGAAAAACTGTTTTTT
CASSSRPMGSEKLFF
>TRBJ2-3|-|TRBV28|-
TGTGCCAGCGGCCCAGATACGCAGTATTTT
CASGPDTQYF
>TRBJ2-3|TRBD2|TRBV5-6|-
TGTGCCAGCAGCCTAGGGACTAGCGGGGATACGCAGTATTTT
CASSLGTSGDTQYF
>TRBJ1-2|TRBD1|TRBV19|-
TGTGCCAGTAGTGACACGACAGGGGCCATCTATGGCTACACCTTC
CASSDTTGAIYGYTF
>TRBJ2-3|TRBD2|TRBV5-1|-
TGCGCCAGCAGCTTGGGTACCGGGACTAGCGGGAGGACAGATACGCAGTATTTT
CASSLGTGTSGRTDTQYF
>TRBJ1-4|-|TRBV9|-
TGTGCCAGCAGCTCCGGGGGGGGAGTGGGTGAAAAACTGTTTTTT
CASSSGGGVGEKLFF
>TRBJ2-5|TRBD1|TRBV7-2|-
TGTGCCAGCAGCCTGGGACAGGGTGGAGTGACCCAGTACTTC
CASSLGQGGVTQYF
>TRBJ2-5|TRBD2|TRBV9|-
TGTGCCAGCAGCACCGTGGGACTAGCGGGGGAAAAGACCCAGTACTTC
CASSTVGLAGEKTQYF
>TRBJ2-1|TRBD2|TRBV7-9|-
TGTGCCAGCAGCTTCCCTAGCGGGGGTGCCTACAATGAGCAGTTCTTC
CASSFPSGGAYNEQFF
>TRBJ2-7|TRBD2|TRBV7-8|-
TGTGCCAGCAGCCCGAGCGGGGCTACCTCCTACGAGCAGTACTTC
CASSPSGATSYEQYF
>TRBJ2-7|-|TRBV7-8|-
TGTGCCAGCAGCTTTGCGGGGCCCTACTCCTACGAGCAGTACTTC
CASSFAGPYSYEQYF
>TRBJ2-7|-|TRBV30|-
TGTGCCTGGAGTACAGGTTCCTCCTACGAGCAGTACTTC
CAWSTGSSYEQYF
>TRBJ1-2|TRBD1|TRBV29-1|-
TGCAGCGTTGAGTATACAGGGGCCGGAGGCTACACCTTC
CSVEYTGAGGYTF
>TRBJ1-2|-|TRBV4-2|-
TGTGCCAGCAGCCGATTGTGGCAGGGTGAATCGCGAGTAAGAGGCTACACCTTC
CASSRLWQGESRVRGYTF
>TRBJ2-1|TRBD1|TRBV29-1|-
TGCAGCGTTGAGGGGACAGGGGACAATGAGCAGTTCTTC
CSVEGTGDNEQFF
>TRBJ2-2|TRBD2|TRBV7-8|-
TGTGCCAGCAGCGTTAGCGGGGGGGCCAGGGAGCTGTTTTTT
CASSVSGGARELFF
>TRBJ2-3|TRBD2|TRBV9|-
TGTGCCAGCAGCGTAATTGCGGGGGAGGCAGATACGCAGTATTTT
CASSVIAGEADTQYF
>TRBJ2-5|TRBD2|TRBV5-1|-
TGCGCCAGCAGCTTCCCCTTGACTAGCGGGGGTGAGACCCAGTACTTC
CASSFPLTSGGETQYF
>TRBJ1-3|TRBD1|TRBV27|-
TGTGCCAGCAGTCCCACCGGGGACAGGGTGCACACCATATATTTT
CASSPTGDRVHTIYF
>TRBJ1-5|-|TRBV7-8|-
TGTGCCAGCAGTCCTCAGACAGGCACTAATCAGCCCCAGCATTTT
CASSPQTGTNQPQHF
>TRBJ2-5|-|TRBV5-4|-
TGTGCCAGCAGCTATGGAGGGGCCCAAGAGACCCAGTACTTC
CASSYGGAQETQYF
>TRBJ2-1|TRBD2|TRBV7-9|-
TGTGCCAGCAGCCCGACGGGACTAGCGGGAGGGCCAGCTGAGCAGTTCTTC
CASSPTGLAGGPAEQFF
>TRBJ2-2|TRBD2|TRBV11-2|-
TGTGCCAGCAGCTTGACTAGCTCCGGGGAGCTGTTTTTT
CASSLTSSGELFF
>TRBJ1-5|-|TRBV19|few
TGTGCCAGTAGTAAAAGACCACCGAGGGCGGTCTACAATCAGCCCCAGCATTTT
CASSKRPPRAVYNQPQHF
>TRBJ2-7|TRBD1|TRBV18|-
TGTGCCAGCTCACCCCTATCGGACAGGGGCCACGAGCAGTACTTC
CASSPLSDRGHEQYF
>TRBJ1-1|-|TRBV19|-
TGTGCCAGTAGTAAGGGCGGGCGTTCGAACACTGAAGCTTTCTTT
CASSKGGRSNTEAFF
>TRBJ2-7|-|TRBV21-1|-
TGTGCCAGCAGCAAAGCGCGAGGAGGGAGGTCCTACGAGCAGTACTTC
CASSKARGGRSYEQYF
>TRBJ2-3|TRBD2|TRBV7-9|-
TGTGCCAGCAGCTTGGGACTAGCGGGCAACACAGATACGCAGTATTTT
CASSLGLAGNTDTQYF
>TRBJ1-6|TRBD1|TRBV5-4|-
TGTGCCAGCAGCTTGGGACGGGACAGCCTTTCACCCCTCCACTTT
CASSLGRDSLSPLHF
>TRBJ2-1|TRBD2|TRBV19|-
TGTGCCAGTAGAGCCCCCCCCGGACTAGCGGGGGGACTTTCCTACAATGAGCAGTTCTTC
CASRAPPGLAGGLSYNEQFF
>TRBJ1-2|-|TRBV7-3|-
TGTGCCAGCAGCCATAGGACAGCCTCACCCAGCTATGGCTACACCTTC
CASSHRTASPSYGYTF
>TRBJ1-1|TRBD1|TRBV5-1|-
TGCGCCAGCAGCGAGATAGGGACAGTCCAAGCTTTCTTT
CASSEIGTVQAFF
>TRBJ1-2|-|TRBV5-8|once
TGTGCCAGCAGGTTTTCTTCCGGCTACACCTTC
CASRFSSGYTF
>TRBJ2-5|TRBD2|TRBV5-4|-
TGTGCCAGCAGCGCCCCCGGGAGGGAGACCCAGTACTTC
CASSAPGRETQYF
>TRBJ2-1|-|TRBV6-6|-
TGTGCCAGCACCCCTGGCGGGGAGAAGTTCTTC
CASTPGGEKFF
>TRBJ2-3|TRBD2|TRBV7-2|-
TGTGCCAGCAGCCTGAGCGGGGCCGCAGATACGCAGTATTTT
CASSLSGAADTQYF
>TRBJ2-1|TRBD2|TRBV6-5|-
TGTGCCAGCAGTCGGACTAGCGGGGCCTACAATGAGCAGTTCTTC
CASSRTSGAYNEQFF
>TRBJ2-5|-|TRBV25-1|-
TGTGCCAGCAGTGAACCCCTCCCGGAGACCCAGTACTTC
CASSEPLPETQYF
>TRBJ2-1|-|TRBV9|-
TGTGCCAGCAGCGGCCAGGCGAATGAGCAGTTCTTC
CASSGQANEQFF
>TRBJ1-1|-|TRBV7-2|-
TGTGCCAGCAGCTTTACCCCCAGGCCGGACACTGAAGCTTTCTTT
CASSFTPRPDTEAFF
>TRBJ2-7|TRBD2|TRBV30|-
TGTGCCTGGATGGGCCGCGGGAGTTACGAGCAGTACTTC
CAWMGRGSYEQYF